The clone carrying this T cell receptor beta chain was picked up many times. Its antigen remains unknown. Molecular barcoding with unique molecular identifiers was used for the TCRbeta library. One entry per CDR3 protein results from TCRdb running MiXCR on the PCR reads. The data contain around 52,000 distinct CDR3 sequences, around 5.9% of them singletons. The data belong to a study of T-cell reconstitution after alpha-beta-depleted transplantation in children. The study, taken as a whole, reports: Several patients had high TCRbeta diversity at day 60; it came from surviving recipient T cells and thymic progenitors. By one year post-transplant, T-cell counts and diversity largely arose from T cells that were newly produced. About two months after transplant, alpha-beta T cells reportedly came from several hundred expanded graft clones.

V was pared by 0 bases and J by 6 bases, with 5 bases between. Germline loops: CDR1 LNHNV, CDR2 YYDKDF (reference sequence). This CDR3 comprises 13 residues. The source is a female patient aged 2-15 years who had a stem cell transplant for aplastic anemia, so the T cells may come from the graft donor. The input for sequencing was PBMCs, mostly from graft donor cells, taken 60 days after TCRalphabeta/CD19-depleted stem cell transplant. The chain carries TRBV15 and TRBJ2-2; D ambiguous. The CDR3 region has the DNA TGTGCCACCAGCAGAGAAAGGGCCGGGGAGCTGTTTTTT. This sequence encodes CATSRERAGELFF.